These 31 T cell receptor beta chains came from one sample sequenced in a study of T-cell reconstitution after alpha-beta-depleted transplantation in children. Library preparation (for TCRbeta) was performed with unique molecular identifiers. TCRdb processed the PCR reads anew with MiXCR; each CDR3 protein has one entry. The sample holds hundreds of thousands of distinct CDR3 sequences, around 13% seen once. Sequenced here: PBMCs from the stem cell graft donor, sampled from the stem cell graft. The receptors stem from a human donor who donated a stem cell graft to a child with combined immunodeficiency.

The genes are TRBV27 and TRBJ2-7; 8 bases agree with TRBD2. CDR3 length: 15 residues. J gave up 2 bases and V 2 bases, and 5 bases lay outside the gene matches. Germline-derived CDR1 and CDR2 are MNHEY and SMNVEV (reference sequence). As DNA, the CDR3 is TGTGCCAGCAGTTTAATTGCCGGGAGGGCCTACGAGCAGTACTTC. Its translation: CASSLIAGRAYEQYF.

This clonotype was picked up many times. The V gene is TRBV10-3, the J gene TRBJ1-1; TRBD1 agrees at 8 bases. This CDR3 spans 14 amino acids. The junction had 8 bases not matched to a gene; V was cut back by 6 bases and J by 5 bases. The germline CDR1 and CDR2 sequences are ENHRY and SYGVKD. The CDR3 bases are TGTGCCATCAGGACGGACAGGGCCGGGACTGAAGCTTTCTTT. Its protein is CAIRTDRAGTEAFF.

This clonotype was seen ten or more times. This chain uses TRBV29-1 with TRBJ2-5, with D perhaps TRBD1 (6 bases). The germline V gene has CDR1 SQVTM and CDR2 ANQGSEA. The CDR3 covers 14 residues. V was clipped by 7 bases and J by 5 bases, with 20 bases between them. Here the CDR3 DNA reads TGCAGCGCTAGACCCAACTACAGGGCGGAGACCCAGTACTTC. Translating it yields CSARPNYRAETQYF. Combining the CDR3 with reference TRBV29-1 and TRBJ2-5 gives the whole variable domain SAVISQKPSRDICQRGTSLTIQCQVDSQVTMMFWYRQQPGQSLTLIATANQGSEATYESGFVIDKFPISRPNLTFSTLTVSNMSPEDSSIYLCSARPNYRAETQYFGPGTRLLVL.

This clonotype was counted many times. The chain carries TRBV5-1 and TRBJ2-7; weak D call: TRBD2 (6 bases). The CDR3 runs to 13 residues. The germline CDR1 and CDR2 sequences are SGHRS and YFSETQ. Trimming shortened V by 4 bases and J by 7 bases, and 15 bases separated the two germline ends. Here the CDR3 reads CASSPGEREEQYF. In DNA form, the CDR3 reads TGCGCCAGCAGCCCAGGAGAACGGGAGGAGCAGTACTTC.

The chain carries TRBV6-5 and TRBJ2-5; 12 nucleotides match TRBD1. Looked up from germline, CDR1 is MNHEY and CDR2 is SVGAGI. Unmatched junction bases numbered 10, after V lost 1 base and J lost 4 bases. The CDR3 has 18 residues. In DNA, the CDR3 is TGTGCCAGCAGTTACTGGCGTGCCGGGACAGGGGGCATAGAGACCCAGTACTTC. Residues: CASSYWRAGTGGIETQYF.

The V call is TRBV15, the J call TRBJ2-2; D is ambiguous. Germline V gene sequence: CDR1 LNHNV, CDR2 YYDKDF (reference sequence). CDR3 length: 13 amino acids. V lost 3 bases and J lost 5, with 7 bases in between. CDR3 coding DNA: TGTGCCACCAGCAGGATTATAACCGGGGAGCTGTTTTTT. Translated: CATSRIITGELFF. The complete variable domain, with remaining parts taken from reference TRBV15 and TRBJ2-2, reads DAMVIQNPRYQVTQFGKPVTLSCSQTLNHNVMYWYQQKSSQAPKLLFHYYDKDFNNEADTPDNFQSRRPNTSFCFLDIRSPGLGDTAMYLCATSRIITGELFFGEGSRLTVL.

This clonotype was seen many times. The chain carries TRBV5-1 and TRBJ2-3, with TRBD1 identical over 10 bases. The CDR3 is 16 amino acids. Germline V lookup: CDR1 SGHRS, CDR2 YFSETQ. V was clipped by 4 bases and J by 4 bases; unmatched bases: 9. The CDR3 region has the DNA TGCGCCAGCAGCCCTGGGACAGGGGCCGGGGCAGATACGCAGTATTTT. Translation gives CASSPGTGAGADTQYF. The entire variable domain, with the rest obtained from reference TRBV5-1 and TRBJ2-3, is as follows: KAGVTQTPRYLIKTRGQQVTLSCSPISGHRSVSWYQQTPGQGLQFLFEYFSETQRNKGNFPGRFSGRQFSNSRSEMNVSTLELGDSALYLCASSPGTGAGADTQYFGPGTRLTVL.

At least ten counts were recorded for this clonotype. The chain recombines TRBV12-3 or TRBV12-4 with TRBJ2-1, with a tentative D call TRBD2 (5 bases). V was trimmed by 5 bases and J by 3 bases, leaving 11 bases between them. CDR3 size: 14 residues. The CDR3 sequence is CASSLGLDYNEQFF. The CDR3 DNA follows: TGTGCCAGCAGTCTAGGACTGGACTACAATGAGCAGTTCTTC.

This chain uses TRBV12-3 or TRBV12-4 with TRBJ2-2; D could derive from TRBD1 or TRBD2 (5 bases each). V lost 3 bases, J lost 7 bases, and 12 bases lay in between. The CDR3 consists of 14 residues. In nucleotides, the CDR3 is TGTGCCAGCAGTTTTTGGGGGAAGGACGGGGAGCTGTTTTTT. Its protein product is CASSFWGKDGELFF.

This chain connects TRBV7-3 to TRBJ2-3; 9 positions agree with TRBD2. Germline assignment: CDR1 SGHTA and CDR2 FQGTGA. This CDR3 is 18 amino acids long. V lost 8 bases to trimming and J lost 4 bases; unmatched junction nucleotides: 19. CDR3 protein: CASAPSPGGRAGPDTQYF. In DNA, the CDR3 is TGTGCCAGCGCCCCATCCCCCGGCGGGAGGGCCGGTCCAGATACGCAGTATTTT.

This clonotype was counted at least ten times. The CDR3 sequence: CASSLGLGYEQYF. CDR3 coding DNA: TGTGCCAGCAGTTTGGGCCTAGGGTACGAGCAGTACTTC. V is TRBV12-3 or TRBV12-4 and J is TRBJ2-7; D is undetermined. The CDR3 is 13 amino acids. V lost 3 bases, J lost 4 bases, and 10 bases lay in between.

The rearrangement joins TRBV2 to TRBJ2-1; unclear D gene. This CDR3 comprises 15 residues. V lost 0 bases, J lost 7 bases, and 13 bases lay in between. Germline assignment: CDR1 SNHLY and CDR2 FYNNEI. CDR3 sequence: CASSEAARVRNEQFF. In nucleotides, the CDR3 is TGTGCCAGCAGTGAAGCTGCTAGGGTTCGTAATGAGCAGTTCTTC.

In this sample, this clonotype turned up many times. The rearrangement links TRBV7-9 to TRBJ2-2; D perhaps matches TRBD1 (5 bases). CDR3 length: 15 amino acids. Germline V gene lookup returns CDR1 SEHNR and CDR2 FQNEAQ (reference sequence). Trimming removed 5 bases at V and 4 bases at J, with 14 bases between. The CDR3 DNA reads as TGTGCCAGCAGCCCAGGCCGACAGATCACCGGGGAGCTGTTTTTT. This codes for CASSPGRQITGELFF.

This clonotype came up many times. The chain is built from TRBV7-2 and TRBJ1-2; a weak D match, TRBD1 (6 bases). V was clipped by 5 bases and J by 6 bases, with 16 bases between them. This CDR3 contains 14 residues. Germline V gives CDR1 SGHTA, CDR2 FQGNSA. The CDR3 region is CASSPSQGLDGYTF. The CDR3 DNA reads as TGTGCCAGCAGCCCTTCACAGGGCCTTGATGGCTACACCTTC. The variable domain in full, completed from reference TRBV7-2 and TRBJ1-2, reads GAGVSQSPSNKVTEKGKDVELRCDPISGHTALYWYRQSLGQGLEFLIYFQGNSAPDKSGLPSDRFSAERTGGSVSTLTIQRTQQEDSAVYLCASSPSQGLDGYTFGSGTRLTVV.

This chain joins TRBV24-1 and TRBJ2-3; TRBD1 agrees at 11 bases. CDR1 KGHDR and CDR2 SFDVKD come from the germline V gene. This CDR3 comprises 17 residues. The V and J ends lost 4 bases and 2 bases, in that order; junction bases with no gene match: 7. The DNA for the CDR3 is TGTGCCACCAGTGACATAGGACAGGGGGCTTACACAGATACGCAGTATTTT. It translates to CATSDIGQGAYTDTQYF.

This clonotype was picked up a small number of times. The chain employs TRBV29-1 and TRBJ2-4; unclear D gene. The CDR3 loop spans 13 amino acids. Trimming removed 4 bases from V and 1 base from J, with 8 bases in between. Germline CDR1 SQVTM, CDR2 ANQGSEA. CDR3 in DNA: TGCAGCGTTGCCGAGTTGGCCAAAAACATTCAGTACTTC. Protein sequence: CSVAELAKNIQYF. Drawing the rest from reference TRBV29-1 and TRBJ2-4, the complete variable domain is SAVISQKPSRDICQRGTSLTIQCQVDSQVTMMFWYRQQPGQSLTLIATANQGSEATYESGFVIDKFPISRPNLTFSTLTVSNMSPEDSSIYLCSVAELAKNIQYFGAGTRLSVL.

This clonotype has ten or more counts. This chain links TRBV7-2 with TRBJ2-5; 8 nucleotides align to TRBD2. CDR3 length equals 15 residues. The J segment lost 4 bases and the V segment lost 1 base, leaving 5 bases of the junction unmatched. In germline, CDR1 is SGHTA, CDR2 FQGNSA. The CDR3 loop is CASSLVSGRGETQYF. DNA for the CDR3: TGTGCCAGCAGCTTAGTAAGCGGGAGAGGAGAGACCCAGTACTTC.

The table lists this clonotype with a few counts. The chain carries TRBV12-3 or TRBV12-4 and TRBJ1-5; D not certain. CDR3 size: 15 residues. The ends were cut back, 5 bases at V and 3 bases at J, with 14 bases in the middle. CDR3 nucleotides: TGTGCCAGCAGTCCCTCTCGAGCCTCCAATCAGCCCCAGCATTTT. It yields the protein CASSPSRASNQPQHF.

This clonotype occurred many times. The chain couples TRBV4-3 to TRBJ2-1, with 8 bases lining up with TRBD1. The CDR3 sequence is 14 residues long. V trimming: 1 base; J trimming: 6 bases; junction bases outside the gene matches: 2. Germline values: CDR1 LGHNA, CDR2 YSLEER. For the CDR3, the DNA is TGCGCCAGCAGCCAAGCGACAGGGGTCAATGAGCAGTTCTTC. This translates into CASSQATGVNEQFF.

This clonotype was observed a handful of times. The V call is TRBV7-9, the J call TRBJ1-2; D unresolved. This CDR3 has 14 residues. The V and J ends lost 5 bases and 0 bases respectively, with 10 bases between them. Germline values: CDR1 SEHNR, CDR2 FQNEAQ (reference sequence). The DNA for the CDR3 is TGTGCCAGCAGCCCTGGCTCAGCTAACTATGGCTACACCTTC. The encoded protein is CASSPGSANYGYTF. The full variable domain, with the rest looked up from reference TRBV7-9 and TRBJ1-2, is DTGVSQNPRHKITKRGQNVTFRCDPISEHNRLYWYRQTLGQGPEFLTYFQNEAQLEKSRLLSDRFSAERPKGSFSTLEIQRTEQGDSAMYLCASSPGSANYGYTFGSGTRLTVV.

This chain joins TRBV18 and TRBJ1-5; no clear D gene. The CDR3 covers 14 residues. CDR1 is KGHSH and CDR2 is LQKENI in the germline V gene. Trimming stripped 6 bases from V and 6 bases from J, with 15 bases between. In DNA form, the CDR3 reads TGTGCCAGCTCGTGGGGTAGGGTCAGTCAGCCCCAGCATTTT. Its translation: CASSWGRVSQPQHF. The full variable domain, in which reference TRBV18 and TRBJ1-5 provide the parts outside the CDR3, is NAGVMQNPRHLVRRRGQEARLRCSPMKGHSHVYWYRQLPEEGLKFMVYLQKENIIDESGMPKERFSAEFPKEGPSILRIQQVVRGDSAAYFCASSWGRVSQPQHFGDGTRLSIL.

This clonotype was seen a few times. The chain uses TRBV6-2 or TRBV6-3 and TRBJ2-7; D gene unclear. This CDR3 is 15 amino acids long. Germline lookup yields CDR1 MNHEY and CDR2 SVGEGT. With 7 bases removed from V and 5 bases from J, the gap between germline ends came to 21 bases. The CDR3 DNA sequence: TGTGCCAGCACCAGAGCCTCGGCCCTGAGGAACGAGCAGTACTTC. Its translation: CASTRASALRNEQYF.

Comments on this clonotype: Relative to the germline gene, one junction end is altered; a read error may explain this. The chain joins TRBV7-8 to TRBJ2-7, with D possibly matching TRBD1 (7 bases). The germline V gene encodes CDR1 SGHVS and CDR2 FQNEAQ. This CDR3 comprises 15 residues. The CDR3, as DNA: TGTGCCAGCAGCTTAAAATCGAGGAGGGACAGCCCTTTGGACTTC. This sequence encodes CASSLKSRRDSPLDF.

This clonotype was counted a few times. V and J are TRBV29-1 and TRBJ2-7; D possibly corresponds to TRBD1 (6 bases). Trimming took off 1 base at V and 3 bases at J, with 10 bases between the two ends. The CDR3 covers 13 residues. The germline V gene has CDR1 SQVTM and CDR2 ANQGSEA. For the CDR3, the DNA is TGCAGCGTTGAAGTGGGCAGGGGCTACGAGCAGTACTTC. Translating it yields CSVEVGRGYEQYF.

This clonotype has more than one count but fewer than ten. The genes are TRBV5-1 and TRBJ1-1; TRBD1 might be the D (6 bases). The CDR3 loop spans 16 amino acids. Per the germline V gene, CDR1 is SGHRS and CDR2 is YFSETQ. V gave up 0 bases and J gave up 3 bases, with 15 bases separating them. The CDR3 coding sequence is TGCGCCAGCAGCTTGGGGGGACTAGGGGGATACACTGAAGCTTTCTTT. Its translation: CASSLGGLGGYTEAFF.

This clonotype was picked up a small number of times. This chain joins TRBV29-1 and TRBJ1-5; D gene uncertain. Germline CDR1 reads SQVTM; CDR2 reads ANQGSEA. V lost 7 bases and J 9 bases, leaving 19 bases between the germline ends. CDR3 length: 13 amino acids. CDR3 nucleotides: TGCAGCGCCGTGGGTGGGCCCAATGTGCCCCAGCATTTT. Its protein product is CSAVGGPNVPQHF.

The table lists this clonotype with a few counts. The V and J genes are TRBV20-1 and TRBJ2-1, with TRBD2 matching over 7 bases. V was pared by 0 bases and J by 6 bases, with 8 bases of the junction left unmatched. Germline V gives CDR1 DFQATT, CDR2 SNEGSKA (reference sequence). The CDR3 sequence is 15 residues long. The CDR3 nucleotides read TGCAGTGCTAGAGATCTGGGGGGGGTTGGCAATGAGCAGTTCTTC. It specifies CSARDLGGVGNEQFF.

This clonotype came up many times. The V and J genes are TRBV20-1 and TRBJ2-1; the D gene is possibly TRBD2 (6 bases). The germline CDR1 and CDR2 sequences are DFQATT and SNEGSKA (reference sequence). This CDR3 is built from 12 residues. V dropped 0 bases and J dropped 14 bases, with 14 bases sitting between them. DNA of the CDR3: TGCAGTGCTAGAGATCTCATGCGGGACGAGTTCTTC. Residues: CSARDLMRDEFF.

The chain links TRBV13 to TRBJ2-3; 10 bases map to TRBD1. In germline, CDR1 is PRHDT, CDR2 FYEKMQ (reference sequence). This CDR3 contains 15 residues. Losses at the gene ends were 3 bases for V and 5 bases for J; bases not matched to a gene: 5. The chain's CDR3 is CASSFNDRGQDTQYF. Here the CDR3 DNA reads TGTGCCAGCAGCTTTAATGACAGGGGGCAAGATACGCAGTATTTT.

In this sample, this clonotype turned up a few times. The chain recombines TRBV5-1 with TRBJ2-2, with D perhaps assigned TRBD1 or TRBD2 (5 bases each). The CDR3 is 15 residues long. Trimming shortened V by 5 bases and J by 6 bases, and 17 bases separated the two germline ends. Germline V gene sequence: CDR1 SGHRS, CDR2 YFSETQ. CDR3 nucleotides: TGCGCCAGCAGGGAAGGACCAGGGAGCGCCGGGGAGCTGTTTTTT. Translation: CASREGPGSAGELFF.

About this clonotype itself: Since the CDR3 does not end with the conserved phenylalanine or tryptophan, this likely comes from a read error. This sequence joins TRBV6-1 and TRBJ2-1; D possibly corresponds to TRBD1 (6 bases). Trimming shortened V by 0 bases and J by 0 bases, and 12 bases separated the two germline ends. This CDR3 is built from 17 residues. CDR1 is MNHNS, CDR2 SASEGT, per germline. The CDR3 region is CASSEARGISSYNEQFY. CDR3 DNA: TGTGCCAGCAGTGAAGCGAGGGGGATTAGCTCCTACAATGAGCAGTTCTAC.